The rows below give T cell receptor beta chains drawn from one sample of a study of blood T cell repertoires in COVID-19. Libraries were prepared by immunoSEQ multiplex PCR; TCRdb keeps only in-frame clonotypes and omits some of them. The repertoire holds 300,000 to 450,000 clones, with around 87% as singletons. Sample: PBMCs or T cells enriched from blood (not recorded which). The receptors shown here come from a man aged 25-45 years who had recovered from COVID-19. The CDR3 runs from the conserved cysteine through the conserved F or W. The order of the fields is clone size, J gene, V gene, D gene, CDR3 protein, CDR3 DNA. D genes are given only for firm matches. Some rows have no size entry. The others give once, few or many, or a class for an expanded clone.

abundance: .
j_gene: TRBJ2-5
v_gene: TRBV7-6
d_gene: TRBD1
CDR3aa: CASSIGQADQETQYF
CDR3nt: TGTGCCAGCAGCATCGGACAGGCCGACCAAGAGACCCAGTACTTC

abundance: .
j_gene: TRBJ1-3
v_gene: TRBV5-6
d_gene: .
CDR3aa: CASSRTGYSGNTIYF
CDR3nt: TGTGCCAGCAGCCGGACTGGCTACTCTGGAAACACCATATATTTT

abundance: .
j_gene: TRBJ2-1
v_gene: TRBV5-1
d_gene: .
CDR3aa: CASSLTGEKFNEQFF
CDR3nt: TGCGCCAGCAGCTTGACGGGGGAGAAATTCAATGAGCAGTTCTTC

abundance: .
j_gene: TRBJ1-2
v_gene: TRBV10-3
d_gene: TRBD1
CDR3aa: CAINWGTGADGYTF
CDR3nt: TGTGCCATCAATTGGGGAACAGGGGCAGATGGCTACACCTTC

abundance: .
j_gene: TRBJ2-2
v_gene: TRBV6-5
d_gene: .
CDR3aa: CASSYSDRSTGELFF
CDR3nt: TGTGCCAGCAGTTACTCCGACAGATCCACCGGGGAGCTGTTTTTT

abundance: once
j_gene: TRBJ1-6
v_gene: TRBV5-4
d_gene: .
CDR3aa: CASSKTLLSSYNSPLHF
CDR3nt: TGTGCCAGCAGTAAGACTCTCCTCAGCTCCTATAATTCACCCCTCCACTTT

abundance: once
j_gene: TRBJ2-7
v_gene: TRBV11-3
d_gene: .
CDR3aa: CASSGEAHEQYF
CDR3nt: TGTGCCAGCAGCGGGGAGGCACACGAGCAGTACTTC

abundance: .
j_gene: TRBJ2-1
v_gene: TRBV5-5
d_gene: .
CDR3aa: CASSLFIVSGSFYNEQFF
CDR3nt: TGTGCCAGCAGCTTGTTTATCGTTAGTGGTAGCTTTTACAATGAGCAGTTCTTC

abundance: .
j_gene: TRBJ1-1
v_gene: TRBV4-1
d_gene: .
CDR3aa: CASSQDNRMNTEAFF
CDR3nt: TGCGCCAGCAGCCAAGATAACAGGATGAACACTGAAGCTTTCTTT

abundance: .
j_gene: TRBJ2-2
v_gene: TRBV4-1
d_gene: TRBD2
CDR3aa: CASHRSGGAAGELFF
CDR3nt: TGCGCCAGCCACAGAAGCGGGGGGGCCGCCGGGGAGCTGTTTTTT

abundance: .
j_gene: TRBJ1-2
v_gene: TRBV18
d_gene: .
CDR3aa: CASSPRQEEGYTF
CDR3nt: TGTGCCAGCTCACCGAGACAGGAGGAGGGCTACACCTTC

abundance: .
j_gene: TRBJ2-1
v_gene: TRBV6-5
d_gene: TRBD1
CDR3aa: CASSYEQGHEQFF
CDR3nt: TGTGCCAGCAGTTACGAACAGGGGCATGAGCAGTTCTTC

abundance: .
j_gene: TRBJ1-5
v_gene: TRBV21-1
d_gene: .
CDR3aa: CASTKFDAGQGTDQPQHF
CDR3nt: TGTGCCAGCACCAAATTCGATGCGGGACAGGGGACAGATCAGCCCCAGCATTTT

abundance: .
j_gene: TRBJ1-4
v_gene: TRBV18
d_gene: TRBD1
CDR3aa: CASSPGTGFEKLFF
CDR3nt: TGTGCCAGCTCCCCCGGGACAGGGTTTGAAAAACTGTTTTTT

abundance: few
j_gene: TRBJ2-4
v_gene: TRBV27
d_gene: TRBD2
CDR3aa: CASGGGDIQYF
CDR3nt: TGTGCCAGCGGGGGGGGTGACATTCAGTACTTC

abundance: .
j_gene: TRBJ1-4
v_gene: TRBV4-2
d_gene: TRBD1
CDR3aa: CASSPRQGNNEKLFF
CDR3nt: TGTGCCAGCAGCCCTCGACAGGGGAATAATGAAAAACTGTTTTTT

abundance: once
j_gene: TRBJ2-5
v_gene: TRBV2
d_gene: TRBD1
CDR3aa: CASSGSTGGRETQYF
CDR3nt: TGTGCCAGCAGTGGTTCGACAGGGGGGCGGGAGACCCAGTACTTC

abundance: .
j_gene: TRBJ2-2
v_gene: TRBV6-4
d_gene: TRBD1
CDR3aa: CASSDIQGAGELFF
CDR3nt: TGTGCCAGCAGTGACATACAGGGGGCCGGGGAGCTGTTTTTT

abundance: .
j_gene: TRBJ1-6
v_gene: TRBV6-1
d_gene: .
CDR3aa: CASSETGIDSPLHF
CDR3nt: TGTGCCAGCAGTGAAACAGGGATCGATTCACCCCTCCACTTT

abundance: .
j_gene: TRBJ2-7
v_gene: TRBV10-3
d_gene: TRBD2
CDR3aa: CAISGLDGYEQYF
CDR3nt: TGTGCCATCAGCGGACTAGACGGCTACGAGCAGTACTTC

abundance: many
j_gene: TRBJ2-3
v_gene: TRBV19
d_gene: TRBD2
CDR3aa: CASSGGSGGTDTQYF
CDR3nt: TGTGCCAGTAGCGGGGGGAGTGGCGGCACAGATACGCAGTATTTT

abundance: .
j_gene: TRBJ2-1
v_gene: TRBV24-1
d_gene: TRBD1
CDR3aa: CATSPGGPYNEQFF
CDR3nt: TGTGCCACCAGTCCAGGGGGCCCCTACAATGAGCAGTTCTTC

abundance: .
j_gene: TRBJ2-3
v_gene: TRBV7-3
d_gene: TRBD2
CDR3aa: CASSFRGRADTQYF
CDR3nt: TGTGCCAGCAGCTTTCGAGGGAGGGCAGATACGCAGTATTTT

abundance: .
j_gene: TRBJ2-3
v_gene: TRBV7-2
d_gene: .
CDR3aa: CASSISRGAGTTDTQYF
CDR3nt: TGTGCCAGCAGCATCTCAAGAGGGGCGGGAACCACAGATACGCAGTATTTT

abundance: .
j_gene: TRBJ2-3
v_gene: TRBV7-8
d_gene: TRBD2
CDR3aa: CASNPILLAGEDTQYF
CDR3nt: TGTGCCAGCAACCCCATCCTCCTAGCGGGGGAAGATACGCAGTATTTT

abundance: .
j_gene: TRBJ1-1
v_gene: TRBV15
d_gene: .
CDR3aa: CATSIGAGSGAFF
CDR3nt: TGTGCCACCAGCATCGGGGCGGGAAGTGGAGCTTTCTTT

abundance: .
j_gene: TRBJ1-6
v_gene: TRBV9
d_gene: .
CDR3aa: CASSAPTGASYNSPLHF
CDR3nt: TGTGCCAGCAGCGCACCCACAGGAGCCTCCTATAATTCACCCCTCCACTTT

abundance: .
j_gene: TRBJ1-5
v_gene: TRBV24-1
d_gene: TRBD1
CDR3aa: CATSDGQGNQPQHF
CDR3nt: TGTGCCACCAGTGATGGACAGGGCAATCAGCCCCAGCATTTT

abundance: .
j_gene: TRBJ2-1
v_gene: TRBV5-6
d_gene: TRBD2
CDR3aa: CASIPASGYNEQFF
CDR3nt: TGTGCCAGCATCCCGGCTAGCGGGTACAATGAGCAGTTCTTC

abundance: .
j_gene: TRBJ2-3
v_gene: TRBV9
d_gene: .
CDR3aa: CASSVVENTDTQYF
CDR3nt: TGTGCCAGCAGCGTAGTAGAGAATACAGATACGCAGTATTTT

abundance: .
j_gene: TRBJ1-6
v_gene: TRBV19
d_gene: TRBD1
CDR3aa: CATQKQGTAYNSPLHF
CDR3nt: TGTGCCACCCAGAAACAGGGGACGGCCTATAATTCACCCCTCCACTTT

abundance: .
j_gene: TRBJ1-1
v_gene: TRBV19
d_gene: .
CDR3aa: CASSLSAVAEAFF
CDR3nt: TGTGCCAGTAGTTTGTCTGCGGTCGCTGAAGCTTTCTTT

abundance: .
j_gene: TRBJ1-4
v_gene: TRBV20-1
d_gene: TRBD1
CDR3aa: CSARGGTVLFF
CDR3nt: TGCAGTGCTCGAGGGGGGACAGTTCTGTTTTTT

abundance: .
j_gene: TRBJ2-3
v_gene: TRBV15
d_gene: .
CDR3aa: CATTRAGTDTQYF
CDR3nt: TGTGCCACCACCAGGGCGGGGACAGATACGCAGTATTTT

abundance: .
j_gene: TRBJ2-5
v_gene: TRBV5-1
d_gene: .
CDR3aa: CASSHSQETQYF
CDR3nt: TGCGCCAGCAGCCATTCCCAAGAGACCCAGTACTTC

abundance: .
j_gene: TRBJ2-3
v_gene: TRBV4-1
d_gene: TRBD2
CDR3aa: CASSQEQRGAGDTQYF
CDR3nt: TGCGCCAGCAGCCAAGAACAGCGGGGGGCAGGAGATACGCAGTATTTT

abundance: .
j_gene: TRBJ1-5
v_gene: TRBV19
d_gene: .
CDR3aa: CASSIGTGFSNQPQHF
CDR3nt: TGTGCCAGTAGTATAGGAACAGGGTTTAGCAATCAGCCCCAGCATTTT

abundance: .
j_gene: TRBJ2-3
v_gene: TRBV20-1
d_gene: .
CDR3aa: CSASNTNSDTQYF
CDR3nt: TGCAGTGCTAGTAATACGAACTCGGATACGCAGTATTTT

abundance: .
j_gene: TRBJ1-2
v_gene: TRBV9
d_gene: .
CDR3aa: CASSVSVRVGVYGYTF
CDR3nt: TGTGCCAGCAGCGTAAGCGTTCGGGTGGGAGTCTATGGCTACACCTTC

abundance: once
j_gene: TRBJ1-2
v_gene: TRBV2
d_gene: .
CDR3aa: CAGTLANYGYTF
CDR3nt: TGTGCCGGAACCCTAGCTAACTATGGCTACACCTTC

abundance: many
j_gene: TRBJ2-7
v_gene: TRBV7-2
d_gene: TRBD1
CDR3aa: CASSLAGGVGPYEQYF
CDR3nt: TGTGCCAGCAGCTTAGCAGGGGGCGTGGGGCCTTACGAGCAGTACTTC

abundance: .
j_gene: TRBJ1-6
v_gene: TRBV12-3/TRBV12-4
d_gene: .
CDR3aa: CASSSDSSPLHF
CDR3nt: TGTGCCAGCAGTTCGGACAGTTCACCCCTCCACTTT

abundance: .
j_gene: TRBJ1-5
v_gene: TRBV19
d_gene: .
CDR3aa: CASSRVNQPQHF
CDR3nt: TGTGCCAGTAGCAGGGTAAATCAGCCCCAGCATTTT

abundance: .
j_gene: TRBJ1-6
v_gene: TRBV6-1
d_gene: .
CDR3aa: CASSEALGASNSPLHF
CDR3nt: TGTGCCAGCAGTGAAGCCCTAGGGGCGTCTAATTCACCCCTCCACTTT